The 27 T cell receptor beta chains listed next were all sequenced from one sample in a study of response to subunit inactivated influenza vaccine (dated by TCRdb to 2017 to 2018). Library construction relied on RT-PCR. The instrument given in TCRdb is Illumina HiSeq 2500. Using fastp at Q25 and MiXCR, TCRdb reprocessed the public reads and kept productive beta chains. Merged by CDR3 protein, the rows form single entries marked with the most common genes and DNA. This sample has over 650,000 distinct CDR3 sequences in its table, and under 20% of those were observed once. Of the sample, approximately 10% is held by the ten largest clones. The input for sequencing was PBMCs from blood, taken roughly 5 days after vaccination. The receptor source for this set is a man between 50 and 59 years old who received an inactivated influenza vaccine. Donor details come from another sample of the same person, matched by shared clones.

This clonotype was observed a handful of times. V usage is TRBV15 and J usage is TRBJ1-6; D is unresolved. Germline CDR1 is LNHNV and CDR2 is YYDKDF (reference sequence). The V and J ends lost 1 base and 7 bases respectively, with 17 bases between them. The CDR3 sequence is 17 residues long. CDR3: CATSRGPTSRGNSPLHF. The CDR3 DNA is TGTGCCACCAGCAGAGGCCCGACATCCCGCGGGAATTCACCCCTCCACTTT. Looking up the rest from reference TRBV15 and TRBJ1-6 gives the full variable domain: DAMVIQNPRYQVTQFGKPVTLSCSQTLNHNVMYWYQQKSSQAPKLLFHYYDKDFNNEADTPDNFQSRRPNTSFCFLDIRSPGLGDTAMYLCATSRGPTSRGNSPLHFGNGTRLTVT.

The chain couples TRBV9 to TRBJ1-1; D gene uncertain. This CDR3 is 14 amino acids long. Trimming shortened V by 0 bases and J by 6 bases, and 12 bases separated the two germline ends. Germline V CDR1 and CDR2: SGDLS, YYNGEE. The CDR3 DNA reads TGTGCCAGCAGCGTAGAACCCACAGCTTCTGAAGCTTTCTTT. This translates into CASSVEPTASEAFF.

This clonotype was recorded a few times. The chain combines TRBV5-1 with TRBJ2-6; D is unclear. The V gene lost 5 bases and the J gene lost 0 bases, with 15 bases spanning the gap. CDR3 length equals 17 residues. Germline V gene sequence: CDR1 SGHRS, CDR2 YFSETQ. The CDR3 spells CASSTTAYSSGANVLTF. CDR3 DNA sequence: TGCGCCAGCAGTACTACAGCGTACAGCTCTGGGGCCAACGTCCTGACTTTC.

CDR3 nucleotide sequence: TGCGCCAGCAGCAAGTCAAGCGGACACGAGACCCAGTACTTC. Its protein product is CASSKSSGHETQYF. This chain links TRBV4-1 with TRBJ2-5; D could derive from TRBD1 or TRBD2 (5 bases each). The CDR3 totals 14 residues. Germline lookup yields CDR1 MGHRA and CDR2 YSYEKL. V was pared by 5 bases and J by 5 bases, with 15 bases between.

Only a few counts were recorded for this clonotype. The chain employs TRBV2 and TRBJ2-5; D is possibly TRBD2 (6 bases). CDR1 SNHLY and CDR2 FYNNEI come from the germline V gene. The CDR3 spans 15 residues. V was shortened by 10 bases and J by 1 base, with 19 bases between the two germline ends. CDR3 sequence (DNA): TGTGCCATCGACGGAGGGAACCTCCGCCAAGAGACCCAGTACTTC. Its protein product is CAIDGGNLRQETQYF.

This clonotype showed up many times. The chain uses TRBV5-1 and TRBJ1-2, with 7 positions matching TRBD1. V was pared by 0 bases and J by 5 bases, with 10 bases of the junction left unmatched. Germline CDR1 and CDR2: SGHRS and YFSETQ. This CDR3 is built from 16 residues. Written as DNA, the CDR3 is TGCGCCAGCAGCTTGGATCCCACGCAGGGGGATTATGGCTACACCTTC. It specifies CASSLDPTQGDYGYTF.

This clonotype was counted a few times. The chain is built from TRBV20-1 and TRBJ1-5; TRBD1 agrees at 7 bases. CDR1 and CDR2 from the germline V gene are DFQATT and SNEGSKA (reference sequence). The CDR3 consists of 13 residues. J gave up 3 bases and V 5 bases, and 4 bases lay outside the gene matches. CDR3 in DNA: TGCAGTGCTGGGACAGAAGTCAATCAGCCCCAGCATTTT. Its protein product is CSAGTEVNQPQHF.

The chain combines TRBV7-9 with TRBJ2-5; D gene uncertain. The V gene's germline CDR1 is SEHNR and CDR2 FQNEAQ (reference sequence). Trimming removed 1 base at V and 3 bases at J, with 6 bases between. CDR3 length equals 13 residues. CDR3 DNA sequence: TGTGCCAGCAGCTTAGACAGCAAAGAGACCCAGTACTTC. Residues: CASSLDSKETQYF. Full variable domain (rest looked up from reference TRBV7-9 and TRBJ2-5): DTGVSQNPRHKITKRGQNVTFRCDPISEHNRLYWYRQTLGQGPEFLTYFQNEAQLEKSRLLSDRFSAERPKGSFSTLEIQRTEQGDSAMYLCASSLDSKETQYFGPGTRLLVL.

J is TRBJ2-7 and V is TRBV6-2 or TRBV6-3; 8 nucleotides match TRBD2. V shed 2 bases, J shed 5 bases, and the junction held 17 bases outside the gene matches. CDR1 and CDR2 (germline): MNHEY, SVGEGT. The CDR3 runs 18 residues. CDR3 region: CASSYVLVSGAEGDEQYF. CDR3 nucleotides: TGTGCCAGCAGTTACGTTCTTGTTAGCGGGGCCGAAGGTGACGAGCAGTACTTC.

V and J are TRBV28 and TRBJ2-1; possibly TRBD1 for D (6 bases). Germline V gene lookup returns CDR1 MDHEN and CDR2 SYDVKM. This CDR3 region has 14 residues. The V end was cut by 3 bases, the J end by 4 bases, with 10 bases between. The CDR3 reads CASSFAGQYNEQFF. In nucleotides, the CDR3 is TGTGCCAGCAGTTTCGCCGGACAGTACAATGAGCAGTTCTTC.

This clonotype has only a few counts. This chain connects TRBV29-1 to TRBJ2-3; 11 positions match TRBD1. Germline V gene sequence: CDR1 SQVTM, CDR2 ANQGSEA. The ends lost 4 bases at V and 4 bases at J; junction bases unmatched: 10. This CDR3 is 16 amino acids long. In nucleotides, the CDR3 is TGCAGCGTTGGGAGGACAGGGGGCGCGTGGGCAGATACGCAGTATTTT. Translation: CSVGRTGGAWADTQYF.

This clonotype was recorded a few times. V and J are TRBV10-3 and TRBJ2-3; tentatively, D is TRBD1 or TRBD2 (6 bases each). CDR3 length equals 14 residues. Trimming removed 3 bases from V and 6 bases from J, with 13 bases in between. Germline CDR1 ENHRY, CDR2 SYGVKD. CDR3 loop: CAISETGGGDTQYF. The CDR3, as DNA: TGTGCCATCAGTGAAACAGGAGGGGGGGATACGCAGTATTTT.

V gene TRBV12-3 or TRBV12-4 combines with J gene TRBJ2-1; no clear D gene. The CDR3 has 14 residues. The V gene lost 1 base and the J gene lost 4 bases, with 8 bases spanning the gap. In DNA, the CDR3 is TGTGCCAGCAGTTTAGTTCTGGGTTACAATGAGCAGTTCTTC. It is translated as CASSLVLGYNEQFF.

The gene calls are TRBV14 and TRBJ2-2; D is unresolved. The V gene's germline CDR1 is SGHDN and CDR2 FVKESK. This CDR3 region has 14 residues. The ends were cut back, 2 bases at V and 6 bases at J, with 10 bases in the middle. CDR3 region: CASSQFRFPGELFF. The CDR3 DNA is TGTGCCAGCAGCCAATTCCGGTTCCCCGGGGAGCTGTTTTTT.

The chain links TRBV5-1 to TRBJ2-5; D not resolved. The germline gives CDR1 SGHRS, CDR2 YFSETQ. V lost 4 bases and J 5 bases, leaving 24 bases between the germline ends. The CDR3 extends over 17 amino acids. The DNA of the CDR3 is TGCGCCAGCAGCCCCAGCTGGGGTTCCGACCCCTGGGAGACCCAGTACTTC. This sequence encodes CASSPSWGSDPWETQYF.

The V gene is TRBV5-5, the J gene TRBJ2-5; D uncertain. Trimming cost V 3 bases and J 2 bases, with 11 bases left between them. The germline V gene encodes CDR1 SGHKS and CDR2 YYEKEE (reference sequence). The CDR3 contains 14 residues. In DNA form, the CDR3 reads TGTGCCAGCAGCTGGCAAGGGAATCAAGAGACCCAGTACTTC. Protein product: CASSWQGNQETQYF.

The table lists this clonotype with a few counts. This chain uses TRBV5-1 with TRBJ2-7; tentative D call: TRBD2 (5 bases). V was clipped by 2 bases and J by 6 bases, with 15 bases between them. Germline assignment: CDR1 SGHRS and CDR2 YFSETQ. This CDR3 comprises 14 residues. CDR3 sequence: CASSLLKGVGEQYF. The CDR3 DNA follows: TGCGCCAGCAGCTTACTAAAGGGAGTTGGCGAGCAGTACTTC.

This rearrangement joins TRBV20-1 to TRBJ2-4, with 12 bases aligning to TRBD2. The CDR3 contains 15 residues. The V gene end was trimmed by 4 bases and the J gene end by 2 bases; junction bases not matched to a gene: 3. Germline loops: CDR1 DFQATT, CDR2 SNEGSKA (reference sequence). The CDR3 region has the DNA TGCAGTGCTATGACTAGCGGGAGACCCAAAAACATTCAGTACTTC. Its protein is CSAMTSGRPKNIQYF.

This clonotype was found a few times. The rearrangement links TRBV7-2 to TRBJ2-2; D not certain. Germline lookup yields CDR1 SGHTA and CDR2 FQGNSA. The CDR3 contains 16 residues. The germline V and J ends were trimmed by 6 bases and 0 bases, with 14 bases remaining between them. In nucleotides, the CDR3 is TGTGCCAGCAGTCGAGGACGGGTAACGAACACCGGGGAGCTGTTTTTT. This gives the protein CASSRGRVTNTGELFF.

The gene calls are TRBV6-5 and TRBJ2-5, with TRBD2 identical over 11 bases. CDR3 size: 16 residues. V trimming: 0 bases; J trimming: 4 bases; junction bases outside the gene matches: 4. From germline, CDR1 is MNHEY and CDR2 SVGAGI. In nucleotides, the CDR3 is TGTGCCAGCAGTTACTCATGGCTAGCGGGAGGAGAGACCCAGTACTTC. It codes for CASSYSWLAGGETQYF.

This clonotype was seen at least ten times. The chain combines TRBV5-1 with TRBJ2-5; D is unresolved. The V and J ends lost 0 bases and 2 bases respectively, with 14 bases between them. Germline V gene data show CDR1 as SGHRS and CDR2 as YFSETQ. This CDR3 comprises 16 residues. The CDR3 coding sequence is TGCGCCAGCAGCTTGGCCCTAGGACCGATACAAGAGACCCAGTACTTC. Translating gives CASSLALGPIQETQYF.

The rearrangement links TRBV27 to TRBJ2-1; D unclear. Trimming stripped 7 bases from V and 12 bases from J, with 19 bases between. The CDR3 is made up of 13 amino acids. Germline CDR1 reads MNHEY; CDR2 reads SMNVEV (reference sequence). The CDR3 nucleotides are TGTGCCAGCACCGATCCCGGCCGGAATCGGCAGTTCTTC. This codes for CASTDPGRNRQFF.

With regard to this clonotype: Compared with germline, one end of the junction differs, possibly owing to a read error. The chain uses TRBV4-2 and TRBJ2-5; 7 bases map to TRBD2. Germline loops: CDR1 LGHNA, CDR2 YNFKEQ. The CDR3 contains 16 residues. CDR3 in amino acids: CAISPGLADYQETQYF. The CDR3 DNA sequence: TGTGCCATCAGCCCCGGGCTAGCGGACTATCAAGAGACCCAGTACTTC.

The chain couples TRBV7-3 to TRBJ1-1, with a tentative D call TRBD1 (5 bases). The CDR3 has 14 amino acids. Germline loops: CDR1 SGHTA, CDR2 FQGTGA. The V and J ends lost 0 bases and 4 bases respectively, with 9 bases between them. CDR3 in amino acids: CASSLTAGVTEAFF. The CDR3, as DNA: TGTGCCAGCAGCTTAACGGCGGGGGTCACTGAAGCTTTCTTT.

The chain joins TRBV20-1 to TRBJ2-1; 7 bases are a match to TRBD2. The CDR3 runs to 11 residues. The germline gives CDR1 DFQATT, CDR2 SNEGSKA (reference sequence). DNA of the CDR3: TGCAAGGGCGGGGGTTACAATGAGCAGTTCTTC. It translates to CKGGGYNEQFF.

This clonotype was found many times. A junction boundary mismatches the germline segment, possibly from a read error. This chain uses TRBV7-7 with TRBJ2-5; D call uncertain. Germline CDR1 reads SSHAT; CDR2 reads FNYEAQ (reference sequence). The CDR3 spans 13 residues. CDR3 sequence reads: CASSFSEGKTQYF. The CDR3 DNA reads TGTGCTAGCAGCTTCAGCGAAGGAAAGACCCAGTACTTC.

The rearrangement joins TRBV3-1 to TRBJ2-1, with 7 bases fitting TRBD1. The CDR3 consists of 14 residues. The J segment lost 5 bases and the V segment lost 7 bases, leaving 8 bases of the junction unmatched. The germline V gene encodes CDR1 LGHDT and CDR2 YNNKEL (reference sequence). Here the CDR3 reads CASTIRQGHNEQFF. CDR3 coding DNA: TGTGCCAGCACCATACGACAGGGACACAATGAGCAGTTCTTC.